This TCR beta chain originates from a study of OX40 agonist ivuxolimab in advanced cancers. Findings and caveats of the study: Among the lowest peripheral clonal expansion occurred in 0.1-3.0 mg/kg partial responders.

This clone was detected once. The antigen is undetermined. The repertoire was sequenced with immunoSEQ multiplex PCR; TCRdb's copy has only in-frame clones and lacks some. In the table there are 65,000 to 90,000 clones, more than 85% of which are singletons. CDR1 SGHTA and CDR2 FQGNSA come from the germline V gene. The CDR3 has 17 amino acids. The V end was cut by 5 bases, the J end by 0 bases, with 17 bases between. This chain connects TRBV7-2 to TRBJ2-4; tentative D call: TRBD1 (5 bases). This receptor was identified in an adult with an advanced solid tumor such as melanoma, head and neck, liver or kidney cancer. The sequencing here drew on CD4+ or CD8+ T cells sorted from blood, taken in a trial of the OX40 agonist ivuxolimab. The CDR3 sequence: CASSTPGQGLAKNIQYF. CDR3 nucleotide sequence: TGTGCCAGCAGCACCCCAGGACAAGGCTTAGCCAAAAACATTCAGTACTTC.